This T cell receptor beta chain stems from a study of T cells of healthy individuals. CDR1 is MGHRA and CDR2 is YSYEKL in the germline V gene. Between the trimmed V and J ends, which lost 1 base and 3 bases, there was a span of 10 bases. This CDR3 has 14 amino acids. This clonotype was observed a few times. TCRdb reprocessed the 5' RACE reads via MiXCR and lists one record per CDR3 protein. The table shows fewer than 75,000 distinct CDR3 sequences, with around 16% occurring only once. The receptor was derived from a human donor in good health. V and J are TRBV4-1 and TRBJ2-7; a weak D match, TRBD2 (6 bases). The CDR3 DNA reads TGCGCCAGCAGCCAAGTTGACGGGGGCTACGAGCAGTACTTC. Translation gives CASSQVDGGYEQYF.